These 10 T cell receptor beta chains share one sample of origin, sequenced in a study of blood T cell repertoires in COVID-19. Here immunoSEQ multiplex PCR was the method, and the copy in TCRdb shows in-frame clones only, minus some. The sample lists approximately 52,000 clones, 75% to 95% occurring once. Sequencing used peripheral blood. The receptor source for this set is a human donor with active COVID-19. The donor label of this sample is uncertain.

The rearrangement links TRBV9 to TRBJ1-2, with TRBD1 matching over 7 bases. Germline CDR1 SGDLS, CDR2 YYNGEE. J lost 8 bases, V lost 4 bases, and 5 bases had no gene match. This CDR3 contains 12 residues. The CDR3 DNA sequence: TGTGCCAGCAGCTCCGACAGGGACGGCTACACCTTC. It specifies CASSSDRDGYTF.

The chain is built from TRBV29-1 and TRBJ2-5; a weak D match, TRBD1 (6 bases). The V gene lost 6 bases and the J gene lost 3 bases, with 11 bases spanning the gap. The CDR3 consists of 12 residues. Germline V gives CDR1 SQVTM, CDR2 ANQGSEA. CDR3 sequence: CSVHPGEETQYF. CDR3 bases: TGCAGCGTCCATCCAGGGGAAGAGACCCAGTACTTC. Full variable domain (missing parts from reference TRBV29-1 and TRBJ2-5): SAVISQKPSRDICQRGTSLTIQCQVDSQVTMMFWYRQQPGQSLTLIATANQGSEATYESGFVIDKFPISRPNLTFSTLTVSNMSPEDSSIYLCSVHPGEETQYFGPGTRLLVL.

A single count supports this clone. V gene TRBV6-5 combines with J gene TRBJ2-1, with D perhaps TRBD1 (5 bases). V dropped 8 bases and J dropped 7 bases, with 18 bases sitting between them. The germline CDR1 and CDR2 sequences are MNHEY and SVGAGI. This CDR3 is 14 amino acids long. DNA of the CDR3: TGTGCCAGCCGACGGCAGGGATGGTTGAATGAGCAGTTCTTC. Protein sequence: CASRRQGWLNEQFF.

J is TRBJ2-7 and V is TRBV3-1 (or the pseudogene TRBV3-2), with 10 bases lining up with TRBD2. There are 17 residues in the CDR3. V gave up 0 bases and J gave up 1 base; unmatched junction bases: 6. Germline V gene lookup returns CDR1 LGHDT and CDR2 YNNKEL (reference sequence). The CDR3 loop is CASSQETSGALSYEQYF. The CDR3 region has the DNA TGTGCCAGCAGCCAAGAAACTAGCGGGGCACTTTCCTACGAGCAGTACTTC.

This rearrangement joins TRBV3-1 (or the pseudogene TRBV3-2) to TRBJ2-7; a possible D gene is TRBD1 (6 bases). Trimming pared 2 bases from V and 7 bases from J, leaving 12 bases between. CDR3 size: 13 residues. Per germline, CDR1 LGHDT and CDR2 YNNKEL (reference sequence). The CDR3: CASSQWDNGEQYV. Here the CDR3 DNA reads TGTGCCAGCAGCCAATGGGACAACGGTGAGCAGTACGTC.

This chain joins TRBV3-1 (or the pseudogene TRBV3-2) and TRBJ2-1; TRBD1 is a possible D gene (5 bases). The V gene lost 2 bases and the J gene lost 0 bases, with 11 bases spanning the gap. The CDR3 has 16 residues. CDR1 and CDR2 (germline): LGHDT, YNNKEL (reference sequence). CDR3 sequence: CASSQQGGASYNEQFF. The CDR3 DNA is TGTGCCAGCAGCCAACAGGGTGGGGCCTCCTACAATGAGCAGTTCTTC.

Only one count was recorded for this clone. CDR3 sequence: CASSLEGGVGYEQYF. DNA of the CDR3: TGTGCCAGCAGCTTAGAAGGGGGAGTAGGCTACGAGCAGTACTTC. This sequence joins TRBV11-2 and TRBJ2-7, with TRBD1 as a possible D gene (6 bases). The CDR3 totals 15 residues. CDR1 SGHAT and CDR2 FQNNGV come from the germline V gene. The V end was cut by 0 bases, the J end by 3 bases, with 12 bases between.

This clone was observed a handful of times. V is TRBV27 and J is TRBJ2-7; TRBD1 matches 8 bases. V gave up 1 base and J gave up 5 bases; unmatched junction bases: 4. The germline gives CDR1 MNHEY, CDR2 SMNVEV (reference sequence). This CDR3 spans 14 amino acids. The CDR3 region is CASSLWDRRNEQYF. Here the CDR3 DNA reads TGTGCCAGCAGTTTATGGGACAGGCGGAACGAGCAGTACTTC.

CDR3 nucleotides: TGCGCCAGCAGCATTACAGGACGGGAGCAGTACTTC. It translates to CASSITGREQYF. The chain joins TRBV5-1 to TRBJ2-7; D is perhaps TRBD1 (5 bases). The ends were cut back, 4 bases at V and 7 bases at J, with 12 bases in the middle. Germline-derived CDR1 and CDR2 are SGHRS and YFSETQ. The CDR3 has 12 residues. Filled out from reference TRBV5-1 and TRBJ2-7, the complete variable domain reads KAGVTQTPRYLIKTRGQQVTLSCSPISGHRSVSWYQQTPGQGLQFLFEYFSETQRNKGNFPGRFSGRQFSNSRSEMNVSTLELGDSALYLCASSITGREQYFGPGTRLTVT.

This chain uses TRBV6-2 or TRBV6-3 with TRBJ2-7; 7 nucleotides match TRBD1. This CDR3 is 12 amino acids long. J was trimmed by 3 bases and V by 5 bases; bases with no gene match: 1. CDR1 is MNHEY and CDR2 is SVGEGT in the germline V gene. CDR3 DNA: TGTGCCAGCAGTAGGGGGCACTACGAGCAGTACGTC. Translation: CASSRGHYEQYV.